This TCR beta chain was recovered during a study of blood T cells in healthy people across ages. The CDR3 is 14 residues long. Germline CDR1 and CDR2: MDHEN and SYDVKM. With 3 bases removed from V and 5 bases from J, the gap between germline ends came to 14 bases. A second about 7 to 11 cycle PCR used barcoded and J-beta primers. TCRdb used MiXCR to reprocess the 5' RACE reads, holding one entry per CDR3 protein. Here the sample spans about 900,000 distinct CDR3 sequences, around 49% being singletons. The sample comprised blood. The rearrangement joins TRBV28 to TRBJ2-7, with D perhaps matching TRBD1 or TRBD2 (5 bases each). This clonotype was obtained from a young man in good health. The CDR3 sequence is CASSFPGTPNEQYF. CDR3 bases: TGTGCCAGCAGTTTTCCCGGGACCCCTAACGAGCAGTACTTC.